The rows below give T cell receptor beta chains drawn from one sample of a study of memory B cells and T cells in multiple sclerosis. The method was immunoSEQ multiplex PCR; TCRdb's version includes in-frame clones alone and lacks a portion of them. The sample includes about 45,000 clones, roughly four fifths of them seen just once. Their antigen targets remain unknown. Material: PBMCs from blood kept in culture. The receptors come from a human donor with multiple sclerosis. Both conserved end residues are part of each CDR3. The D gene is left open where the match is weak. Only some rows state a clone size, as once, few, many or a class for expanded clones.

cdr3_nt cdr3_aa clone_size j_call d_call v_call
TGTGCCAGCAGCTTCGGACAGGGGATCACCGAGCAGTACTTC CASSFGQGITEQYF . TRBJ2-7 TRBD1 TRBV6-6
TGTGCCAGCAGCCAAACCCCGACAGGGGCCACCGGGGAGCTGTTTTTT CASSQTPTGATGELFF . TRBJ2-2 TRBD1 TRBV4-2
TGTGCCAGCAGGAGCATACGGGAAGCTTTCTTT CASRSIREAFF . TRBJ1-1 . TRBV7-9
TGCGCCAGCAGCTTGGAGGGACCCGTTGAAAAACTGTTTTTT CASSLEGPVEKLFF . TRBJ1-4 . TRBV5-1
TGTGCCAGTAGTCCAAGACAGGAGAACACTGAAGCTTTCTTT CASSPRQENTEAFF . TRBJ1-1 . TRBV19
TGTGCCAGCAGCAACAACAGACAGGCTCGCTATGGCTACACCTTC CASSNNRQARYGYTF few TRBJ1-2 . TRBV21-1
TGTGCCAGTGGACAGGGTGGGCAGCCCCAGCATTTT CASGQGGQPQHF few TRBJ1-5 TRBD1 TRBV19
TGTGCCAGCAGCTTTTTCCTAGCGGGGGGCCTGAGCTCCTACAATGAGCAGTTCTTC CASSFFLAGGLSSYNEQFF few TRBJ2-1 TRBD2 TRBV5-8
TGTGCCAGCAGCCCCCGGGACCCGAGCTCCTACAATGAGCAGTTCTTC CASSPRDPSSYNEQFF once TRBJ2-1 . TRBV7-9
TGTGCCAGCAGCGTAGCGGCGGCGAGCTCCTACGAGCAGTACTTC CASSVAAASSYEQYF . TRBJ2-7 . TRBV9
TGTGCCAGCAGCCCCCGGACTGCCTACGAGCAGTACTTC CASSPRTAYEQYF once TRBJ2-7 . TRBV11-3
TGTGCCAGCAGTGAATTTGGGCGGGGGACCACCCGGGAGCTGTTTTTT CASSEFGRGTTRELFF few TRBJ2-2 TRBD2 TRBV6-1
TGTGCCAGCAGCCCAGGACACCGACGGGGCTATGGCTACACCTTC CASSPGHRRGYGYTF once TRBJ1-2 . TRBV5-6
TGTGCCTCCAGGGGGGACCAAGAGACCCAGTACTTC CASRGDQETQYF . TRBJ2-5 . TRBV2
TGTGCCAGCAGCGGCGACCGGAGCTCCTATAATTCACCCCTCCACTTT CASSGDRSSYNSPLHF . TRBJ1-6 . TRBV11-2
TGTGCCAGCAGCTTGAGAGGGCCGACTAGCAATCAGCCCCAGCATTTT CASSLRGPTSNQPQHF . TRBJ1-5 . TRBV5-5
TGTGCCAGCAGCCCGCGATGGGGACAGGGGATGAACACTGAAGCTTTCTTT CASSPRWGQGMNTEAFF . TRBJ1-1 TRBD1 TRBV14
TGTGCCATCAGGAGGGAGGGGGAAGCTAACTATGGCTACACCTTC CAIRREGEANYGYTF . TRBJ1-2 . TRBV10-3
TGTGCCATCAGGGGGACAGGGGGCACCGGGGAGCTGTTTTTT CAIRGTGGTGELFF . TRBJ2-2 TRBD1 TRBV10-3
TGTGCCAGCAGCCGGACAGGGGACAATCAGCCCCAGCATTTT CASSRTGDNQPQHF . TRBJ1-5 TRBD1 TRBV7-9
TGTGCCAGCACCTCCACAGGGGGCCAGGTCTACACCTTC CASTSTGGQVYTF . TRBJ1-2 TRBD1 TRBV6-6
TGTGCCAGCAGTGAAAATTTCAACTACGAGCAGTACTTC CASSENFNYEQYF . TRBJ2-7 . TRBV2